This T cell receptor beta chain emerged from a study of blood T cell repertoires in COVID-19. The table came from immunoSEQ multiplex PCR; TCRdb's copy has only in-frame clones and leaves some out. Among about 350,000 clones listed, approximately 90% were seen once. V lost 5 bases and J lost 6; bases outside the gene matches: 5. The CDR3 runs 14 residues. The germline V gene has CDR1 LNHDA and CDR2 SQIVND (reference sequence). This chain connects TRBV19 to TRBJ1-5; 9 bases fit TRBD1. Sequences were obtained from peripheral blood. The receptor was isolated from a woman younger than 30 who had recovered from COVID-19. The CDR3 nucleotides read TGTGCCAGTAGTTGGGGACAGGGAAGTCAGCCCCAGCATTTT. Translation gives CASSWGQGSQPQHF.